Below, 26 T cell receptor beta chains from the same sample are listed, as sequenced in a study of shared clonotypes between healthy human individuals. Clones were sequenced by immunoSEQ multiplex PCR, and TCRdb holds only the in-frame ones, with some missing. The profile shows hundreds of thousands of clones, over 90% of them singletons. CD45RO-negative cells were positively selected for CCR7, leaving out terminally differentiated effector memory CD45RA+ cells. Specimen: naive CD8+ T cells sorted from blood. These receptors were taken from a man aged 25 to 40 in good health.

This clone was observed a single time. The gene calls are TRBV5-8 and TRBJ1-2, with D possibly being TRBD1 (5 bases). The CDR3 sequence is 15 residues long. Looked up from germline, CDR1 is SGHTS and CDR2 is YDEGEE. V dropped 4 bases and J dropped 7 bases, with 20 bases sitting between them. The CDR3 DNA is TGTGCCAGCAGCACCGCAATCACGCTGGGGGGTGGCTACACCTTC. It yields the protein CASSTAITLGGGYTF.

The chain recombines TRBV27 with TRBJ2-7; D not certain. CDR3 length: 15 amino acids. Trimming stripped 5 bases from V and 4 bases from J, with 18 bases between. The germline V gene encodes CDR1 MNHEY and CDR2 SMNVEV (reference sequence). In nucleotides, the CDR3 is TGTGCCAGCAGTCTCCTTTCCGGGCCCGGGTACGAGCAGTACTTC. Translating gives CASSLLSGPGYEQYF.

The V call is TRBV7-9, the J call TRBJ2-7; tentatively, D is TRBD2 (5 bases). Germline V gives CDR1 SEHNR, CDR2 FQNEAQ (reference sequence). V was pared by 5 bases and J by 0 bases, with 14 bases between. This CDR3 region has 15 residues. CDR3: CASSGGLRPSYEQYF. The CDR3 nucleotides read TGTGCCAGCAGCGGAGGACTTCGACCCTCCTACGAGCAGTACTTC.

CDR3 sequence (DNA): TGTGCCAGCAGCCCCCCGACTAGCGGGAGGAGTAATGAGCAGTTCTTC. Translated: CASSPPTSGRSNEQFF. This sequence joins TRBV11-2 and TRBJ2-1; TRBD2 aligns across 13 bases. V trimming: 5 bases; J trimming: 7 bases; junction bases outside the gene matches: 8. This CDR3 has 16 amino acids. CDR1 is SGHAT, CDR2 FQNNGV, per germline.

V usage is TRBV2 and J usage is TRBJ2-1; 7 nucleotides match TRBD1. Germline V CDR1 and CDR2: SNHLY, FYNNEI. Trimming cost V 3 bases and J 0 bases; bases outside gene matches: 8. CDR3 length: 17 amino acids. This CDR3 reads CASSDRQGQLSYNEQFF. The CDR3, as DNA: TGTGCCAGCAGTGACAGACAGGGCCAACTCTCCTACAATGAGCAGTTCTTC.

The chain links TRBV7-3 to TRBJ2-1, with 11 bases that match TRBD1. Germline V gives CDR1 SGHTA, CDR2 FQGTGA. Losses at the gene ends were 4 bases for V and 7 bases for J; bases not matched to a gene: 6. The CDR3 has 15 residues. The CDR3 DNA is TGTGCCAGCAGCTCCCGGGACAGGGGGATTAATGAGCAGTTCTTC. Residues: CASSSRDRGINEQFF.

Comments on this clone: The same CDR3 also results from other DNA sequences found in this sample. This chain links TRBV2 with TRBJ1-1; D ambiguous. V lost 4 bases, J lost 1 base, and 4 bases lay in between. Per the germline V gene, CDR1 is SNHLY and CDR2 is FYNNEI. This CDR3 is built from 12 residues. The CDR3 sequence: CASSAGNTEAFF. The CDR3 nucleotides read TGTGCCAGCAGTGCCGGGAACACTGAAGCTTTCTTT.

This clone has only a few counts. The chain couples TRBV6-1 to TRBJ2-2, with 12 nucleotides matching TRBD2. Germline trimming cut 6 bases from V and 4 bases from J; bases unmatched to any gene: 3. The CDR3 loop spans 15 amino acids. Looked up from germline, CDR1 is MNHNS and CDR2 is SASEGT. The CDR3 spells CASSPSGRGTGELFF. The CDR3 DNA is TGTGCCAGCAGCCCTAGCGGGAGGGGCACCGGGGAGCTGTTTTTT.

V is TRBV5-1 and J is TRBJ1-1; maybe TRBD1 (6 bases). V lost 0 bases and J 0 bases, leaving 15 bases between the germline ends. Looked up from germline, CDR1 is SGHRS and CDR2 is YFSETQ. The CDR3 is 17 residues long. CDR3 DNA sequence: TGCGCCAGCAGCTTGGCGGGGGCGAGGGCAATGAACACTGAAGCTTTCTTT. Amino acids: CASSLAGARAMNTEAFF.

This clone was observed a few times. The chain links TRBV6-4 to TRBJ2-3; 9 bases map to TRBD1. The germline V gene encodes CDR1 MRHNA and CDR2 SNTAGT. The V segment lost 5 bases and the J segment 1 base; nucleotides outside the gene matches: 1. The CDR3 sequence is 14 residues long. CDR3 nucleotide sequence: TGTGCCAGCAGTCGGACAGGGGGCACAGATACGCAGTATTTT. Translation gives CASSRTGGTDTQYF.

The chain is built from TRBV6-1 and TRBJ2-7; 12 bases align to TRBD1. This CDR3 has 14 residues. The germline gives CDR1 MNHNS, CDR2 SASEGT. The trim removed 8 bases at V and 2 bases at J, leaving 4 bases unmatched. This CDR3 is CASRDRGQTYEQYF. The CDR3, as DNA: TGTGCCAGCCGGGACAGGGGGCAAACCTACGAGCAGTACTTC.

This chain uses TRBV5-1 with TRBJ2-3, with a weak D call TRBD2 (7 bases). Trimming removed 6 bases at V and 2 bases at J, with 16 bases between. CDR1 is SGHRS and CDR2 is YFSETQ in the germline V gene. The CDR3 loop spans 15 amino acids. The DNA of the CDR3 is TGCGCCAGCACCCTGGAGGGGGGGATCACAGATACGCAGTATTTT. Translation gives CASTLEGGITDTQYF.

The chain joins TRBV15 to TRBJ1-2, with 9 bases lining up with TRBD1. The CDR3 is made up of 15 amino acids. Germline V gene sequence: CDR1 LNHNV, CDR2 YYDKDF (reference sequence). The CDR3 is CAVGTGNLGSDGYTF. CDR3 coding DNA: TGTGCGGTTGGGACAGGGAATCTAGGGAGTGATGGCTACACCTTC.

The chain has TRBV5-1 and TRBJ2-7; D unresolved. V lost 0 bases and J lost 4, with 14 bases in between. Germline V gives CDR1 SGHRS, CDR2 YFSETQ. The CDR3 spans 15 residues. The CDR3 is CASSLDVGAQYEQYF. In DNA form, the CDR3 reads TGCGCCAGCAGCTTGGATGTGGGCGCACAGTACGAGCAGTACTTC.

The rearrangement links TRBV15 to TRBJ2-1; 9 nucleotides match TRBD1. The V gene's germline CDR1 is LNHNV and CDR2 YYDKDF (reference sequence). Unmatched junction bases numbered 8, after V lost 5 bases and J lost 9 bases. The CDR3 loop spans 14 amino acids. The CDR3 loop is CATSADRGFVEQFF. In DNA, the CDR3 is TGTGCCACCAGCGCTGACAGGGGGTTCGTTGAGCAGTTCTTC.

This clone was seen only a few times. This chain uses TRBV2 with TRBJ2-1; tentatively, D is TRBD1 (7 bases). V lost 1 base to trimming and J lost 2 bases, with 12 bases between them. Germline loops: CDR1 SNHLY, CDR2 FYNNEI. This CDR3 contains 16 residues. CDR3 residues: CASSEGRGVPYNEQFF. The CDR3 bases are TGTGCCAGCAGTGAAGGCAGGGGGGTACCCTACAATGAGCAGTTCTTC.

As DNA, the CDR3 is TGTGCCAGCAGCTTAAGGTCCGGGGTCCTAAATGAGCAGTTCTTC. Amino acid sequence: CASSLRSGVLNEQFF. The J gene is TRBJ2-1, the V gene TRBV7-3; D perhaps matches TRBD2 (5 bases). The CDR3 has 15 amino acids. CDR1 is SGHTA and CDR2 is FQGTGA in the germline V gene. The germline V and J ends were trimmed by 1 base and 7 bases, with 14 bases remaining between them.

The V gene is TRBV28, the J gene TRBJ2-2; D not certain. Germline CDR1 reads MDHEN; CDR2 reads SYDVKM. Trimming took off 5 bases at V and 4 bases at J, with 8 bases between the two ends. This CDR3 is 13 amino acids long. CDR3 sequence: CASSMAGTGELFF. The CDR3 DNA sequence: TGTGCCAGCAGTATGGCCGGCACCGGGGAGCTGTTTTTT.

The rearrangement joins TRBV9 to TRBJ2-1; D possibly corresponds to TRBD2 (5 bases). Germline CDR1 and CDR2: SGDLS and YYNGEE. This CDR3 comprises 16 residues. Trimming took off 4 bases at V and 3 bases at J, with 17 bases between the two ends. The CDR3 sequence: CASSHLEGDFYNEQFF. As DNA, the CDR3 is TGTGCCAGCAGCCATCTAGAGGGTGATTTCTACAATGAGCAGTTCTTC.

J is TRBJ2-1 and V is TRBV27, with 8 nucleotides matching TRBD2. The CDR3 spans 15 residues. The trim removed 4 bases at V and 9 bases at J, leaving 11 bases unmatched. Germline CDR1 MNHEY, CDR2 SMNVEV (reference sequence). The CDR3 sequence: CASSSLAGGEAEQFF. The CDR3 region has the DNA TGTGCCAGCAGTTCCCTGGCGGGGGGAGAAGCTGAGCAGTTCTTC.

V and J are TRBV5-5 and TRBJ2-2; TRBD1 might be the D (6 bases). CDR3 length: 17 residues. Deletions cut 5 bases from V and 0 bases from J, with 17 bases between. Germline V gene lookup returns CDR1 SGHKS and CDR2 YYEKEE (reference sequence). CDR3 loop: CASRTTRDTANTGELFF. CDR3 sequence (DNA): TGTGCCAGCAGGACCACCCGGGACACCGCGAACACCGGGGAGCTGTTTTTT.

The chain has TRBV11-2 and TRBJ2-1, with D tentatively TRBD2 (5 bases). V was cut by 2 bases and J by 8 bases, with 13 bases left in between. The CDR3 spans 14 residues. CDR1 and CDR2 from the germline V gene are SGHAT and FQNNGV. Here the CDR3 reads CASSLPTDWHEQFF. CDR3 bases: TGTGCCAGCAGCTTACCGACGGACTGGCATGAGCAGTTCTTC.

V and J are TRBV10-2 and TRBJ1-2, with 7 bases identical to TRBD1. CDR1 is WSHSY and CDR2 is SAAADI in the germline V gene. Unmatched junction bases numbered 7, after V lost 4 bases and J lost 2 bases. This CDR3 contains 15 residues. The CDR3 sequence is CASSGQGEINYGYTF. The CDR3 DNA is TGCGCCAGCAGTGGACAGGGAGAAATCAACTATGGCTACACCTTC.

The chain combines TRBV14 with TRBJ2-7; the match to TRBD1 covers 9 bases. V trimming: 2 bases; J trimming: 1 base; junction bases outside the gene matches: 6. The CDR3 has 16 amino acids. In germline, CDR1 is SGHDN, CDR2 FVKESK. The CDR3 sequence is CASSQRVGTGSYEQYF. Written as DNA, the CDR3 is TGTGCCAGCAGCCAACGCGTCGGGACAGGGTCCTACGAGCAGTACTTC.

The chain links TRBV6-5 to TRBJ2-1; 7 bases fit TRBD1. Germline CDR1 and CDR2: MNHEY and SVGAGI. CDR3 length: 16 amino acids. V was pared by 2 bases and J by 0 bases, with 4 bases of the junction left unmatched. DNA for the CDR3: TGTGCCAGCAGTTACGGGGGACAGAGCTCCTACAATGAGCAGTTCTTC. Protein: CASSYGGQSSYNEQFF.

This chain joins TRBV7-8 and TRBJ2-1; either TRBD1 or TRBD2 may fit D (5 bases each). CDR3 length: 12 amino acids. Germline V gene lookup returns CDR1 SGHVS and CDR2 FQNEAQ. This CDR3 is CAGRDANNEQFF. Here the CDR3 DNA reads TGTGCTGGAAGGGACGCCAACAATGAGCAGTTCTTC.